This T cell receptor beta chain derives from a study of lymphopenia after photon versus proton radiotherapy. Method: immunoSEQ multiplex PCR; TCRdb's copy keeps in-frame clones and lacks some. In the table there are about 4,900 clones, about 91% of which are singletons. Germline CDR1 is LGHNA and CDR2 is YNFKEQ. The CDR3 contains 18 residues. V lost 0 bases, J lost 5 bases, and 15 bases stayed unmatched. Source: peripheral blood, taken from a patient treated with photon-based radiotherapy. The sequence derives from an elderly man with cholangiocarcinoma. This chain uses TRBV4-2 with TRBJ1-1; the match to TRBD1 covers 7 bases. The CDR3 DNA is TGTGCCAGCAGCCAAGATTTGTGGGACAGCGCCCTGGGTACTGAAGCTTTCTTT. Protein sequence: CASSQDLWDSALGTEAFF.